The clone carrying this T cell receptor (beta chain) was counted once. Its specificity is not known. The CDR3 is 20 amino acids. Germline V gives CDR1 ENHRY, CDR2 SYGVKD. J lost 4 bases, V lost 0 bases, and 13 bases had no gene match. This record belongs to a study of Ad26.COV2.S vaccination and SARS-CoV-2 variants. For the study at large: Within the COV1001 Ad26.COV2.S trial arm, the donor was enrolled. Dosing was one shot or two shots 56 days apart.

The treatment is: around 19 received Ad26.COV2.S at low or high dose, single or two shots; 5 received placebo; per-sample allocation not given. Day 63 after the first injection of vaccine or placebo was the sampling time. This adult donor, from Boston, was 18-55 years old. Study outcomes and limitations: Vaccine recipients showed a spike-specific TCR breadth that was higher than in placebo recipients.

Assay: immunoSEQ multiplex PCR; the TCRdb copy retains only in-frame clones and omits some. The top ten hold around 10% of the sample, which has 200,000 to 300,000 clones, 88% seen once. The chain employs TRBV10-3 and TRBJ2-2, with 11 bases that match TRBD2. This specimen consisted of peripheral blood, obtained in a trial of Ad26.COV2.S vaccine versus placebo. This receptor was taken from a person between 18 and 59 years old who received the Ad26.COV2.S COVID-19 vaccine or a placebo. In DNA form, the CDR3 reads TGTGCCATCAGTGAGTCTAGCGGGCTAGCGGGAGGCCCCGGCACCGGGGAGCTGTTTTTT. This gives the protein CAISESSGLAGGPGTGELFF.